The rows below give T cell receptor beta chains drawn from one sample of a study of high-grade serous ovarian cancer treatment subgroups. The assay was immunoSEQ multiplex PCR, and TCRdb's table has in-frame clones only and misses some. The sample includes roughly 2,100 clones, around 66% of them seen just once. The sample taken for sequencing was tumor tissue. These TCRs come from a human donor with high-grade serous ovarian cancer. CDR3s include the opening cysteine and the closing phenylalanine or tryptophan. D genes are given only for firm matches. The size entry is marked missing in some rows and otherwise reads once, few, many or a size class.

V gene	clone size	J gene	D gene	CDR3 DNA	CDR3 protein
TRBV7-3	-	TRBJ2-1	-	TGTGCCAGCAGCTTTAATACGGGGGAAGGTGGCTATGAGCAGTTCTTC	CASSFNTGEGGYEQFF
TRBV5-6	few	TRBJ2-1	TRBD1	TGTGCCAGCAGCTTGCCCACAGGGGGAGGTAATGAGCAGTTCTTC	CASSLPTGGGNEQFF
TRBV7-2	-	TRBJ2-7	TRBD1	TGTGCCAGCAGCTGGGGAGGGACAGGGGGCGCCGAGCAGTACTTC	CASSWGGTGGAEQYF
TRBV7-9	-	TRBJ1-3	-	TGTGCCAGCAGCTTGGCCGGGGGTACTGGAAACACCATATATTTT	CASSLAGGTGNTIYF
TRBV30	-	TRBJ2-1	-	TGTGCCTGGGTACTAGACCAAAGCTCCTACAATGAGCAGTTCTTC	CAWVLDQSSYNEQFF
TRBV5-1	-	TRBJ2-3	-	TGCGCCAGCAGCTTGGGCCAGACTAGCACAGATACGCAGTATTTT	CASSLGQTSTDTQYF
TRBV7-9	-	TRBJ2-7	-	TGTGCCAGCAGCACAGACGGTTCCTACGAGCAGTACTTC	CASSTDGSYEQYF
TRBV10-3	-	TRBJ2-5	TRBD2	TGTGCCATCAGGCCTAGCGGAGGGGCTGGGGAGCAGTACTTC	CAIRPSGGAGEQYF
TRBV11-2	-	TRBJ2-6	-	TGTGCCAGCAGCTTAGGGCTGACCGGGGCCAACGTCCTGACTTTC	CASSLGLTGANVLTF
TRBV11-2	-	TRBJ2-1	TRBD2	TGTGCCAGCCGGGGGGAACTATACAATGAGCAGTTCTTC	CASRGELYNEQFF
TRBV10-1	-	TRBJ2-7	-	TGCGCCAGCAGTGAGTTCAGTACTACCTCCTACGAGCAGTACTTC	CASSEFSTTSYEQYF
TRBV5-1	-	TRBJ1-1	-	TGCGCCAGCAGCCAATCGACGAGGGTTTTTTCTGGCACTGAAGCTTTCTTT	CASSQSTRVFSGTEAFF
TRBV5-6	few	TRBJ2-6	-	TGTGCCAGCAGCCCCCGAGGATTACCCTACTCTGGGGCCAACGTCCTGACTTTC	CASSPRGLPYSGANVLTF
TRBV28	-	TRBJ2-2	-	TGTGCCAGCAGTTCCCGTCGGAGGAACACCGGGGAGCTGTTTTTT	CASSSRRRNTGELFF
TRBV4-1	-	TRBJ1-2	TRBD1	TGCGCCAGCAGCCAAGATGACGCGCAGGGGGCCTACTATGGCTACACCTTC	CASSQDDAQGAYYGYTF
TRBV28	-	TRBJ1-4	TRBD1	TGTGCCAGCAGTGCCCCCGATCGCTGGACAGGGGGCGATGAAAAACTGTTTTTT	CASSAPDRWTGGDEKLFF